Sequencing of this T cell receptor beta chain was carried out in a study of control samples from healthy donors and cancer patients. Germline V gives CDR1 SQVTM, CDR2 ANQGSEA. There are 15 residues in the CDR3. The junction had 14 bases not matched to a gene; V was cut back by 6 bases and J by 8 bases. Using immunoSEQ multiplex PCR, the repertoire was profiled, and TCRdb retains in-frame clones only, with some absent. Among some 150,000 clones listed, around 94% were seen once. This receptor was taken from a man aged 40-49 years in good health. The chain has TRBV29-1 and TRBJ1-4, with 8 nucleotides matching TRBD1. Sequencing input: blood. The CDR3 DNA reads TGCAGCGTCGGGCTCCTTCAGGGGGCGGGGGAAAAACTGTTTTTT. Translated: CSVGLLQGAGEKLFF.